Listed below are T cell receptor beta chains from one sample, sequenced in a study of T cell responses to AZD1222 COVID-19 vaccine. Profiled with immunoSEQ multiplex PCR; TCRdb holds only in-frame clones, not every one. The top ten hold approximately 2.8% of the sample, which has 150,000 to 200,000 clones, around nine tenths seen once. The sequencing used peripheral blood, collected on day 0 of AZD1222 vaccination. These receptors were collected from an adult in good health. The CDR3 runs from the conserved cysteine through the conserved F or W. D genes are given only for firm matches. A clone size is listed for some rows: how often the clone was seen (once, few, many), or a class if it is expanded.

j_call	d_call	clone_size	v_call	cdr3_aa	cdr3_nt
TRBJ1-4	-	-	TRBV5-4	CASSLGGTNEKLFF	TGTGCCAGCAGCCTGGGGGGTACTAATGAAAAACTGTTTTTT
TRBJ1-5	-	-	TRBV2	CASSEALRQKQPQHF	TGTGCCAGCAGTGAAGCGCTTCGACAGAAACAGCCCCAGCATTTT
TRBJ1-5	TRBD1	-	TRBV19	CASSALTGTSNQPQHF	TGTGCCAGTAGCGCCCTGACAGGGACTAGCAATCAGCCCCAGCATTTT
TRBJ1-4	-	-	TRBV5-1	CASSLLGNNEKLFF	TGCGCCAGCAGCTTGCTAGGGAATAATGAAAAACTGTTTTTT
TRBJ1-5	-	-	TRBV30	CAWSRGGEQPQHF	TGTGCCTGGAGTCGGGGCGGAGAGCAGCCCCAGCATTTT
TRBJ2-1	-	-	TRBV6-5	CASSDSPAEGEQFF	TGTGCCAGCAGTGACTCTCCGGCCGAGGGTGAGCAGTTCTTC
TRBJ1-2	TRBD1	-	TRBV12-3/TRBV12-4	CASSSTGAYGYTF	TGTGCCAGCAGTTCGACAGGGGCCTATGGCTACACCTTC
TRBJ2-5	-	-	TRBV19	CASSLPGKGETQYF	TGTGCCAGTAGTCTACCTGGGAAGGGGGAGACCCAGTACTTC
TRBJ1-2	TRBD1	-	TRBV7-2	CASTLMGGQLNYGYTF	TGTGCCAGCACCCTCATGGGGGGACAGCTTAACTATGGCTACACCTTC
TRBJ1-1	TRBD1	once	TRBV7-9	CASSLGQGDTEAFF	TGTGCCAGCAGCTTAGGACAGGGGGACACTGAAGCTTTCTTT
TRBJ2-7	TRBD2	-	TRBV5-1	CASSLFSGGEEQYF	TGCGCCAGCAGCTTGTTTAGCGGGGGAGAGGAGCAGTACTTC
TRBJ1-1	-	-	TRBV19	CASLPRGQANTEAFF	TGTGCCAGTCTTCCCAGGGGACAAGCGAACACTGAAGCTTTCTTT
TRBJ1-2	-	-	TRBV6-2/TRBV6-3	CASSYSTRTYGYTF	TGTGCCAGCAGTTACTCGACCCGGACCTATGGCTACACCTTC
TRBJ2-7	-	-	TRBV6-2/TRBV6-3	CASSETYEQYF	TGTGCCAGCAGCGAGACCTACGAGCAGTACTTC
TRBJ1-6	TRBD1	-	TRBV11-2	CASSQTGEGNSPLHF	TGTGCCAGCAGCCAAACAGGGGAAGGGAATTCACCCCTCCACTTT
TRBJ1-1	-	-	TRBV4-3	CASSQGAGGFFGAFF	TGCGCCAGCAGCCAAGGGGCGGGGGGGTTTTTCGGAGCTTTCTTT
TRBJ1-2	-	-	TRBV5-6	CASSPGQPTSGYGYTF	TGTGCCAGCAGCCCCGGACAGCCCACAAGCGGCTATGGCTACACCTTC
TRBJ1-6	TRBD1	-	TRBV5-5	CASSLETGAGSPLHF	TGTGCCAGCAGCTTGGAAACAGGGGCCGGCTCACCCCTCCACTTT
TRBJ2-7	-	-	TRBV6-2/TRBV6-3	CASSYMGYEQYF	TGTGCCAGCAGTTACATGGGATACGAGCAGTACTTC
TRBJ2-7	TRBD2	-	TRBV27	CASSLLAGAYEQYF	TGTGCCAGCAGTTTACTAGCGGGGGCCTACGAGCAGTACTTC
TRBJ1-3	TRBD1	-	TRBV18	CASSPGQGVNTIYF	TGTGCCAGCTCACCGGGACAGGGTGTAAACACCATATATTTT
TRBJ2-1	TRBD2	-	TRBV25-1	CASSRLAGGAGEQFF	TGTGCCAGCAGTCGCCTAGCGGGGGGTGCGGGTGAGCAGTTCTTC
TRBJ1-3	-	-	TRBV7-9	CASRQGPSGNTIYF	TGTGCCAGCAGACAAGGCCCCTCTGGAAACACCATATATTTT
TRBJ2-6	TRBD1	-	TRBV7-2	CASSLVETGDLSGANVLTF	TGTGCCAGCAGCTTAGTAGAGACAGGGGACCTCTCTGGGGCCAACGTCCTGACTTTC
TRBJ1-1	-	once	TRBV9	CASSAVQGSTEAFF	TGTGCCAGCAGCGCCGTTCAAGGGAGCACTGAAGCTTTCTTT
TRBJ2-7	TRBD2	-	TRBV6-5	CASSYTGTSGYEQYF	TGTGCCAGCAGTTACACCGGGACTAGCGGCTACGAGCAGTACTTC
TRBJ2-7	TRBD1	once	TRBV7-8	CASSLSLTGDGSYEQYF	TGTGCCAGCAGCTTAAGCCTGACAGGGGATGGGTCCTACGAGCAGTACTTC
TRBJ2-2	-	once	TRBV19	CASSSPTLNTGELFF	TGTGCCAGTAGCAGCCCCACTCTGAACACCGGGGAGCTGTTTTTT
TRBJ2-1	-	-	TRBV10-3	CAIRSDSYSDEQFF	TGTGCCATCAGGTCGGACTCCTATTCGGATGAGCAGTTCTTC
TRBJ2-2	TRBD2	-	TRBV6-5	CASSTAGGRELFF	TGTGCCAGCTCCACTGCGGGGGGACGGGAGCTGTTTTTT
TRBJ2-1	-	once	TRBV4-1	CASSQEPGRNEQFF	TGCGCCAGCAGCCAAGAGCCGGGGCGCAATGAGCAGTTCTTC
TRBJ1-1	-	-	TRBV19	CASSHQTANTEAFF	TGTGCCAGTAGTCACCAGACGGCGAACACTGAAGCTTTCTTT
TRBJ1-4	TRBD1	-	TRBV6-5	CASSYSRTGPNEKLFF	TGTGCCAGCAGTTACTCCCGGACAGGCCCTAATGAAAAACTGTTTTTT
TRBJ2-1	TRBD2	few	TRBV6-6	CASTRTSGGFSYNEQFF	TGTGCCAGCACTCGGACTAGCGGGGGGTTCTCCTACAATGAGCAGTTCTTC
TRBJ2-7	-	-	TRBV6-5	CASSYSAGAHPYEQYF	TGTGCCAGCAGTTACTCGGCAGGGGCCCATCCCTACGAGCAGTACTTC
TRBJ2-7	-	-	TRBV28	CASSWANEQYF	TGTGCCAGCAGTTGGGCCAACGAGCAGTACTTC
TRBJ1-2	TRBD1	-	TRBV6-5	CASSQGAHDYGYTF	TGTGCCAGCAGCCAGGGGGCTCATGACTATGGCTACACCTTC